A single sample is the source of the 15 T cell receptor beta chains below, sequenced in a study of blood T cell dynamics during melanoma immunotherapy. Assay used: immunoSEQ multiplex PCR; TCRdb lists only in-frame clones, some missing. The data contain some 6,000 clones, 88% of them singletons. Indicated time point: pre-treatment baseline. The material was blood, obtained from a patient treated with checkpoint blockade. Receptors originate from a human donor with melanoma.

This sequence joins TRBV7-9 and TRBJ2-7; D perhaps matches TRBD1 (6 bases). Germline CDR1 SEHNR, CDR2 FQNEAQ (reference sequence). Trimming pared 5 bases from V and 4 bases from J, leaving 21 bases between. This CDR3 contains 16 residues. The CDR3 DNA reads as TGTGCCAGCAGCAACCTTGGGTGGACAGACAAGTACGAGCAGTACTTC. Protein: CASSNLGWTDKYEQYF.

This sequence joins TRBV6-6 and TRBJ1-5; possible D gene TRBD1, 6 bases. Germline V gene data show CDR1 as MNHNY and CDR2 as SVGAGI (reference sequence). This CDR3 is built from 16 residues. V lost 7 bases and J 7 bases, leaving 23 bases between the germline ends. CDR3 amino acids: CASTSLPQGRGQPQHF. CDR3 DNA sequence: TGTGCCAGCACCTCCCTACCCCAGGGGAGAGGGCAGCCCCAGCATTTT.

This chain uses TRBV5-5 with TRBJ2-5; no reliable D call. The CDR3 loop spans 13 amino acids. Per germline, CDR1 SGHKS and CDR2 YYEKEE (reference sequence). V dropped 3 bases and J dropped 1 base, with 7 bases sitting between them. CDR3 in DNA: TGTGCCAGCAGCTCCGGGCCCCAAGAGACCCAGTACTTC. Translating it yields CASSSGPQETQYF.

The genes are TRBV11-2 and TRBJ2-1; no firm D call. The CDR3 sequence is 11 residues long. The V end lost 0 bases, the J end lost 10 bases, and 4 bases lay between the germline ends. Germline values: CDR1 SGHAT, CDR2 FQNNGV. The CDR3 sequence is CASSLETEQFF. The DNA for the CDR3 is TGTGCCAGCAGCTTAGAAACAGAGCAGTTCTTC. Combining the CDR3 with reference TRBV11-2 and TRBJ2-1 gives the whole variable domain EAGVAQSPRYKIIEKRQSVAFWCNPISGHATLYWYQQILGQGPKLLIQFQNNGVVDDSQLPKDRFSAERLKGVDSTLKIQPAKLEDSAVYLCASSLETEQFFGPGTRLTVL.

V is TRBV7-3 and J is TRBJ2-5; TRBD2 might be the D (6 bases). Per the germline V gene, CDR1 is SGHTA and CDR2 is FQGTGA. Trimming took off 2 bases at V and 1 base at J, with 11 bases between the two ends. The CDR3 is 15 amino acids. The CDR3 region is CASSLGGTFQETQYF. For the CDR3, the DNA is TGTGCCAGCAGCTTAGGGGGGACGTTCCAAGAGACCCAGTACTTC.

The count of this clone is one. The chain employs TRBV2 and TRBJ1-1; 7 nucleotides agree with TRBD1. V lost 6 bases, J lost 5 bases, and 6 bases stayed unmatched. This CDR3 is 13 amino acids long. Germline CDR1 SNHLY, CDR2 FYNNEI. CDR3 DNA sequence: TGTGCCAGCAGCTTCCCAGGGGGGACTGAAGCTTTCTTT. It translates to CASSFPGGTEAFF.

The CDR3 sequence: CASSSPGQGLETQYF. The CDR3 DNA reads TGTGCCAGCAGTTCCCCGGGACAGGGACTTGAGACGCAGTATTTT. The chain uses TRBV6-5 and TRBJ2-3; 9 nucleotides align to TRBD1. In germline, CDR1 is MNHEY, CDR2 SVGAGI. The CDR3 is 15 amino acids. J was trimmed by 9 bases and V by 4 bases; bases with no gene match: 11.

The chain joins TRBV5-6 to TRBJ2-3; either TRBD1 or TRBD2 may supply D (5 bases each). V was pared by 6 bases and J by 1 base, with 18 bases between. CDR3 length equals 16 residues. The V gene's germline CDR1 is SGHDT and CDR2 YYEEEE. The CDR3 spells CASNLGTQTRTDTQYF. Written as DNA, the CDR3 is TGTGCCAGCAACCTAGGGACGCAGACCCGCACAGATACGCAGTATTTT.

The sample holds one count of this clone. This chain uses TRBV4-1 with TRBJ2-2; weak D call: TRBD2 (6 bases). The CDR3 is made up of 20 amino acids. Germline CDR1 reads MGHRA; CDR2 reads YSYEKL. With 2 bases removed from V and 5 bases from J, the gap between germline ends came to 27 bases. The CDR3 here is CASSQRHPGFWRGLTGELFF. Written as DNA, the CDR3 is TGCGCCAGCAGCCAACGACATCCAGGCTTTTGGCGGGGATTAACCGGGGAGCTGTTTTTT.

This chain joins TRBV30 and TRBJ1-1; D gene uncertain. V was clipped by 4 bases and J by 7 bases, with 19 bases between them. The CDR3 sequence is 14 residues long. The germline CDR1 and CDR2 sequences are GTSNPN and SVGIG (reference sequence). The CDR3 bases are TGTGCCTGGAACCCACCATCCAATGGGATTGAAGCTTTCTTT. It yields the protein CAWNPPSNGIEAFF.

The chain is built from TRBV2 and TRBJ1-5; D is unclear. Germline V CDR1 and CDR2: SNHLY, FYNNEI. The length of the CDR3 is 15 residues. Trimming stripped 1 base from V and 5 bases from J, with 12 bases between. Here the CDR3 reads CASSEGRPVHQPQHF. The CDR3 DNA follows: TGTGCCAGCAGTGAAGGCAGACCGGTCCATCAGCCCCAGCATTTT.

This rearrangement joins TRBV20-1 to TRBJ1-2; unclear D gene. CDR1 DFQATT and CDR2 SNEGSKA come from the germline V gene (reference sequence). Trimming took off 6 bases at V and 5 bases at J, with 10 bases between the two ends. The CDR3 consists of 11 residues. The CDR3 is CSAPVPYGYTF. In DNA, the CDR3 is TGCAGTGCCCCAGTCCCATATGGCTACACCTTC.

The V call is TRBV4-1, the J call TRBJ2-1; possible D gene TRBD1, 6 bases. The V end was cut by 1 base, the J end by 2 bases, with 9 bases between. This CDR3 contains 15 residues. Germline V gives CDR1 MGHRA, CDR2 YSYEKL. The DNA for the CDR3 is TGCGCCAGCAGCCAAGCAGGGGAACCCTACAATGAGCAGTTCTTC. It is translated as CASSQAGEPYNEQFF.

The rearrangement links TRBV2 to TRBJ2-7; maybe TRBD1 (5 bases). Germline V gene sequence: CDR1 SNHLY, CDR2 FYNNEI. V dropped 5 bases and J dropped 2 bases, with 7 bases sitting between them. This CDR3 region has 12 residues. The CDR3 region is CASSMGPYEQYF. The CDR3 nucleotides read TGTGCCAGCAGTATGGGGCCCTACGAGCAGTACTTC.

The chain uses TRBV30 and TRBJ1-3, with D unclear. Trimming removed 4 bases at V and 9 bases at J, with 13 bases between. Germline CDR1 is GTSNPN and CDR2 is SVGIG (reference sequence). CDR3 length: 12 residues. The chain's CDR3 is CAWISFQGTIYF. CDR3 coding DNA: TGTGCCTGGATCTCCTTTCAAGGCACCATATATTTT. The full variable domain, completed using reference TRBV30 and TRBJ1-3, is SQTIHQWPATLVQPVGSPLSLECTVEGTSNPNLYWYRQAAGRGLQLLFYSVGIGQISSEVPQNLSASRPQDRQFILSSKKLLLSDSGFYLCAWISFQGTIYFGEGSWLTVV.